This T cell receptor beta chain is drawn from a study of blood T cell repertoires in COVID-19. Across the study: From the United States, Italy and Spain came samples of acute and convalescent COVID-19. PBMCs, B-cell-depleted T cells, or T cells were the source of the cDNA or gDNA that made up the material.

The CDR3 runs 13 residues. The V end was cut by 8 bases, the J end by 4 bases, with 12 bases between. Under the authors' procedure: The assay estimated nucleated cells by amplifying reference gene primers. Here immunoSEQ multiplex PCR was the method, and the copy in TCRdb shows in-frame clones only, minus some. For V, J and clone size, that table is used; D and trimming come from the DNA. The sample lists under 200,000 clones, approximately 86% occurring once. V gene TRBV12-3 or TRBV12-4 combines with J gene TRBJ1-3, with a possible D match to TRBD1 (5 bases). The specimen was peripheral blood. The TCR sequence derives from a woman of 80 years or more with COVID-19, enrolled during active disease. CDR3 in DNA: TGTGCCAGCGGGGCCTCTGTGGGAAACACCATATATTTT. Protein sequence: CASGASVGNTIYF.